The T cell receptor beta chain under discussion was sequenced for a study of blood T cell repertoires in COVID-19. Germline assignment: CDR1 LNHDA and CDR2 SQIVND (reference sequence). Germline trimming cut 8 bases from V and 8 bases from J; bases unmatched to any gene: 15. This CDR3 is 15 amino acids long. The method was immunoSEQ multiplex PCR; TCRdb's version includes in-frame clones alone and lacks a portion of them. Altogether 100,000 to 150,000 clones are present, approximately 88% being singletons, with the ten largest covering 7.6%. The clonotype comes from a man in his forties or fifties with acute or convalescent COVID-19. Input material: peripheral blood. The V call is TRBV19, the J call TRBJ2-1; 7 bases are shared with TRBD2. The CDR3 bases are TGTGCCAGTCATCGCGGGAGAAACGGTCTGGATGAGCAGTTCTTC. Its protein is CASHRGRNGLDEQFF.